Each of the 20 T cell receptor beta chains below was sequenced from the same sample in a study of T and B cells in COVID-19 patients. Multiplex PCR with BIOMED2 TRB-A/B primer pools amplified TRB rearrangements. Each CDR3 protein is one row after TCRdb ran MiXCR on the multiplex PCR reads. This table holds under 4,500 distinct CDR3 sequences, approximately 20% found once. TRB was amplified from roughly 250-500 ng of blood genomic DNA. The material sequenced was blood. The receptors shown here come from a human donor with active COVID-19.

By share of the sample, this clonotype is medium-sized (0.01 to 0.1%). The chain has TRBV6-5 and TRBJ2-2, with TRBD1 identical over 9 bases. This CDR3 has 14 residues. Trimming cost V 7 bases and J 4 bases; bases outside gene matches: 4. Germline V lookup: CDR1 MNHEY, CDR2 SVGAGI. The CDR3 reads CASNDRGSTGELFF. The CDR3 DNA sequence: TGTGCCAGCAATGACAGGGGGAGCACCGGGGAGCTGTTTTTT.

In this sample, this clonotype turned up many times. V usage is TRBV6-2 or TRBV6-3 and J usage is TRBJ2-7, with TRBD1 matching 10 bases. V shed 5 bases, J shed 7 bases, and the junction held 11 bases outside the gene matches. Per germline, CDR1 MNHEY and CDR2 SVGEGT. This CDR3 spans 15 amino acids. CDR3 loop: CASSRDRGVYTEQYF. In DNA form, the CDR3 reads TGTGCCAGCAGTCGGGACAGGGGAGTATATACGGAGCAGTACTTC.

This clonotype is judged medium-sized. The chain couples TRBV24-1 to TRBJ2-2, with 12 positions matching TRBD1. The V gene end was trimmed by 9 bases and the J gene end by 7 bases; junction bases not matched to a gene: 8. The germline V gene has CDR1 KGHDR and CDR2 SFDVKD. CDR3 length: 15 amino acids. The CDR3 is CATFPGQGAIGELFF. The CDR3 DNA reads as TGTGCCACCTTTCCGGGACAGGGGGCTATCGGGGAGCTGTTTTTT.

This clonotype was seen a few times. The chain couples TRBV20-1 to TRBJ2-3, with 9 nucleotides matching TRBD2. The germline V gene has CDR1 DFQATT and CDR2 SNEGSKA (reference sequence). The CDR3 totals 14 residues. Trimming cost V 8 bases and J 3 bases; bases outside gene matches: 9. CDR3 residues: CSRLAGMRTDTQYF. The CDR3 bases are TGCAGTCGCCTAGCGGGAATGAGAACAGATACGCAGTATTTT.

In this sample, this clonotype is medium-sized. The chain uses TRBV6-6 and TRBJ2-1; maybe TRBD1 (6 bases). The CDR3 runs to 16 residues. Trimming took off 2 bases at V and 0 bases at J, with 11 bases between the two ends. Germline V gives CDR1 MNHNY, CDR2 SVGAGI (reference sequence). The CDR3 region has the DNA TGTGCCAGCAGTTACGGACAGCTTCGCTCCTACAATGAGCAGTTCTTC. It encodes CASSYGQLRSYNEQFF.

This clonotype was counted many times. This chain connects TRBV6-1 to TRBJ2-4; D perhaps matches TRBD2 (7 bases). V shed 8 bases and J shed 1 base, with 18 bases lying between them. This CDR3 spans 16 amino acids. Germline-derived CDR1 and CDR2 are MNHNS and SASEGT. The CDR3: CASSSRGARAKNIQYF. CDR3 bases: TGTGCCAGCTCCTCACGGGGGGCTCGTGCCAAAAACATTCAGTACTTC.

This chain joins TRBV19 and TRBJ2-6; TRBD1 is a possible D gene (5 bases). CDR3 length equals 16 residues. Trimming removed 7 bases from V and 0 bases from J, with 13 bases in between. The germline CDR1 and CDR2 sequences are LNHDA and SQIVND (reference sequence). DNA of the CDR3: TGTGCCAGTAAGCCAGGGCCAAACTCTGGGGCCAACGTCCTGACTTTC. As protein: CASKPGPNSGANVLTF.

V usage is TRBV4-3 and J usage is TRBJ2-1; D may match TRBD1 or TRBD2 (5 bases each). V lost 0 bases and J 5 bases, leaving 14 bases between the germline ends. The CDR3 has 16 amino acids. Germline V CDR1 and CDR2: LGHNA, YSLEER. CDR3 coding DNA: TGCGCCAGCAGCCAAGAGGGGCGGGCCACCCACAATGAGCAGTTCTTC. Its translation is CASSQEGRATHNEQFF.

This clonotype was picked up many times. This chain connects TRBV12-3 or TRBV12-4 to TRBJ1-1; D might be TRBD1 (5 bases). With 6 bases removed from V and 0 bases from J, the gap between germline ends came to 11 bases. This CDR3 comprises 14 residues. CDR3: CASSRGRMNTEAFF. Written as DNA, the CDR3 is TGTGCCAGCAGCCGGGGACGGATGAACACTGAAGCTTTCTTT.

V and J are TRBV20-1 and TRBJ1-3, with D perhaps TRBD1 (5 bases). This CDR3 contains 14 residues. The V gene's germline CDR1 is DFQATT and CDR2 SNEGSKA (reference sequence). Trimming left V 6 bases short and J 1 base short, with 13 bases between. CDR3 in amino acids: CSAPRGGSGNTIYF. CDR3 DNA: TGCAGTGCCCCGAGGGGTGGTTCTGGAAACACCATATATTTT.

This sequence joins TRBV20-1 and TRBJ1-1, with TRBD1 as a possible D gene (5 bases). This CDR3 is built from 15 residues. Germline CDR1 DFQATT, CDR2 SNEGSKA (reference sequence). Trimming removed 1 base at V and 0 bases at J, with 12 bases between. The chain's CDR3 is CSARATTVLNTEAFF. The CDR3 region has the DNA TGCAGTGCTAGAGCCACGACAGTTTTGAACACTGAAGCTTTCTTT.

The chain employs TRBV4-1 and TRBJ2-1; 14 positions agree with TRBD2. Germline-derived CDR1 and CDR2 are MGHRA and YSYEKL. The CDR3 runs to 19 residues. V lost 8 bases and J lost 5; bases outside the gene matches: 17. As DNA, the CDR3 is TGCGCCAGCCGCTACTACCCGACTAGCGGGAGGGCCAAGGACAATGAGCAGTTCTTC. Translated, it gives CASRYYPTSGRAKDNEQFF.

A few counts support this clonotype. The rearrangement uses TRBV14 and TRBJ1-2; D gene uncertain. Germline lookup yields CDR1 SGHDN and CDR2 FVKESK. This CDR3 region has 12 residues. V lost 5 bases and J 5 bases, leaving 9 bases between the germline ends. CDR3 DNA sequence: TGTGCCAGCAGCAAGGCAGAATATGGCTACACCTTC. Residues: CASSKAEYGYTF. The full variable domain, with the rest looked up from reference TRBV14 and TRBJ1-2, is EAGVTQFPSHSVIEKGQTVTLRCDPISGHDNLYWYRRVMGKEIKFLLHFVKESKQDESGMPNNRFLAERTGGTYSTLKVQPAELEDSGVYFCASSKAEYGYTFGSGTRLTVV.

This rearrangement joins TRBV30 to TRBJ2-2, with 14 bases matching TRBD2. Trimming removed 2 bases from V and 1 base from J; junction bases left unmatched: 3. The CDR3 sequence is 17 residues long. Germline V gene data show CDR1 as GTSNPN and CDR2 as SVGIG (reference sequence). Here the CDR3 reads CAWSHGLAGGNTGELFF. The DNA for the CDR3 is TGTGCCTGGAGTCACGGACTAGCGGGGGGGAACACCGGGGAGCTGTTTTTT.

Judged by abundance, this clonotype is medium-sized (0.01 to 0.1%). The gene calls are TRBV27 and TRBJ2-7, with no clear D. The CDR3 contains 11 residues. V shed 8 bases and J shed 3 bases, with 8 bases lying between them. The germline V gene has CDR1 MNHEY and CDR2 SMNVEV (reference sequence). The CDR3 DNA reads as TGTGCCAGCTCTTATCGCTACGAGCAGTACTTC. As protein: CASSYRYEQYF.

By share, this clonotype ranks as medium-sized. The chain is built from TRBV27 and TRBJ2-1; D possibly uses TRBD1 or TRBD2 (5 bases each). Germline V gives CDR1 MNHEY, CDR2 SMNVEV (reference sequence). V was trimmed by 4 bases and J by 2 bases, leaving 24 bases between them. This CDR3 spans 19 amino acids. The CDR3 protein is CASSSYYTGDGETYNEQFF. The CDR3 region has the DNA TGTGCCAGCAGTTCCTATTATACCGGGGACGGCGAAACCTACAATGAGCAGTTCTTC.

Within the sample, this clonotype is medium-sized. This chain links TRBV10-3 with TRBJ1-4, with a possible D match to TRBD1 (6 bases). The CDR3 runs 14 residues. Germline assignment: CDR1 ENHRY and CDR2 SYGVKD. Between the trimmed V and J ends, which lost 10 bases and 6 bases, there was a span of 18 bases. The CDR3 nucleotides are TGTGCCACCTCCTTTGGGGGCGCAGATGAAAAACTGTTTTTT. This encodes CATSFGGADEKLFF.

The chain is built from TRBV11-1 and TRBJ1-3; TRBD1 might be the D (5 bases). V was clipped by 4 bases and J by 0 bases, with 7 bases between them. Germline V gene sequence: CDR1 SGHAT, CDR2 FQDESV (reference sequence). CDR3 length: 14 residues. The chain's CDR3 is CASSSGTSGNTIYF. CDR3 bases: TGTGCCAGCAGCTCCGGGACCTCTGGAAACACCATATATTTT.

In its sample, this clonotype ranks as medium-sized. This chain uses TRBV19 with TRBJ1-1; D gene uncertain. V lost 6 bases and J lost 5, with 22 bases in between. The CDR3 length is 16 residues. CDR1 is LNHDA and CDR2 is SQIVND in the germline V gene (reference sequence). CDR3: CASSGPGRVGRTEAFF. For the CDR3, the DNA is TGTGCCAGTAGCGGGCCGGGGAGGGTCGGTAGGACTGAAGCTTTCTTT.

The chain joins TRBV5-1 to TRBJ2-4; 8 positions match TRBD2. The CDR3 sequence is 16 residues long. After removal of 0 bases from V and 6 bases from J, the junction contained 8 bases not matched to a gene. Per the germline V gene, CDR1 is SGHRS and CDR2 is YFSETQ. CDR3 sequence: CASSLASGGLGNIQYF. CDR3 nucleotides: TGCGCCAGCAGCTTGGCCTCGGGAGGGTTGGGAAACATTCAGTACTTC.